Listed here are 28 T cell receptor beta chains from one sample, sequenced in a study of T cell changes during pregnancy in multiple sclerosis (dated by TCRdb to about 2019). Library generation was performed with the immunoSEQ multiplex PCR assay. In its TCRdb copy, this immuneACCESS table keeps in-frame sequences only and misses some clones. Where compared with another copy, unresolved V genes explain less than half of these, and the others have no known cause. The sample has tens of thousands of clones on record, more than 75% of them singletons. The top ten constitute roughly 0.58% of the sample. Specimen: CD4+ T cells from peripheral blood mononuclear cells, collected in the first trimester of pregnancy. Receptors were obtained from a female donor with multiple sclerosis, enrolled in a pregnancy study.

Only one count was recorded for this clone. The chain employs TRBV5-1 and TRBJ1-4; D remains unclear. The germline V and J ends were trimmed by 4 bases and 2 bases, with 6 bases remaining between them. CDR1 is SGHRS, CDR2 YFSETQ, per germline. CDR3 size: 13 residues. CDR3 DNA: TGCGCCAGCAGCATCCGGACTAATGAAAAACTGTTTTTT. Its protein is CASSIRTNEKLFF.

The chain combines TRBV10-3 with TRBJ2-5; D perhaps matches TRBD1 (5 bases). This CDR3 contains 15 residues. Germline loops: CDR1 ENHRY, CDR2 SYGVKD. Deletions cut 0 bases from V and 2 bases from J, with 10 bases between. CDR3 in amino acids: CAISESMAGQETQYF. CDR3 in DNA: TGTGCCATCAGTGAGTCGATGGCAGGGCAAGAGACCCAGTACTTC.

V is TRBV15 and J is TRBJ2-3, with 10 nucleotides matching TRBD2. The junction had 6 bases not matched to a gene; V was cut back by 3 bases and J by 3 bases. The CDR3 is 16 residues long. Germline CDR1 is LNHNV and CDR2 is YYDKDF (reference sequence). This CDR3 is CATSRQPSGRTDTQYF. In DNA, the CDR3 is TGTGCCACCAGCAGGCAACCTAGCGGGAGAACAGATACGCAGTATTTT. The entire variable domain, with the rest obtained from reference TRBV15 and TRBJ2-3, is as follows: DAMVIQNPRYQVTQFGKPVTLSCSQTLNHNVMYWYQQKSSQAPKLLFHYYDKDFNNEADTPDNFQSRRPNTSFCFLDIRSPGLGDTAMYLCATSRQPSGRTDTQYFGPGTRLTVL.

The genes are TRBV19 and TRBJ1-5; no definite D call. The CDR3 covers 12 residues. CDR1 and CDR2 from the germline V gene are LNHDA and SQIVND (reference sequence). Trimming removed 6 bases at V and 6 bases at J, with 9 bases between. The CDR3 DNA is TGTGCCAGTAGCCGGGGAGTTCAGCCCCAGCATTTT. Translation gives CASSRGVQPQHF.

CDR3 region: CASSFLGQQETQYF. The CDR3 DNA sequence: TGTGCCAGCAGCTTCCTGGGACAACAAGAGACCCAGTACTTC. J is TRBJ2-5 and V is TRBV6-6; possible D gene TRBD1, 6 bases. The CDR3 consists of 14 residues. V was clipped by 6 bases and J by 2 bases, with 13 bases between them. Germline V lookup: CDR1 MNHNY, CDR2 SVGAGI (reference sequence).

The chain uses TRBV11-2 and TRBJ2-5; 15 nucleotides line up with TRBD2. The CDR3 sequence is 19 residues long. Trimming took 1 base from V and 7 from J; bases not matched to a gene: 13. Germline V lookup: CDR1 SGHAT, CDR2 FQNNGV. In DNA, the CDR3 is TGTGCCAGCAGCTTAGGGGGAGGGACTAGCGGGAGGCGTCGGGGGACCCAGTACTTC. This encodes CASSLGGGTSGRRRGTQYF.

This chain links TRBV23-1 with TRBJ1-1; no reliable D call. TRBV23-1 is annotated as an ORF whose role is uncertain. The CDR3 runs 10 residues. The CDR3 sequence is CLIRSTEAFF. CDR3 DNA sequence: TGCCTCATTCGGAGCACTGAAGCTTTCTTT.

DNA of the CDR3: TGCACCAGCAGCCAAGGGGGCTACAGCTACACCTTC. Its translation is CTSSQGGYSYTF. The chain recombines TRBV1 with TRBJ1-2; TRBD1, the D gene given by the table, was not confirmed from the DNA. TRBV1 is noted as a pseudogene. The CDR3 runs to 12 residues.

The rearrangement joins TRBV28 to TRBJ2-6; 7 bases are shared with TRBD1. V was pared by 7 bases and J by 1 base, with 10 bases of the junction left unmatched. Germline assignment: CDR1 MDHEN and CDR2 SYDVKM. The CDR3 consists of 17 residues. CDR3 residues: CASTPTGWGSGANVLTF. For the CDR3, the DNA is TGTGCCAGCACACCGACAGGGTGGGGGTCTGGGGCCAACGTCCTGACTTTC.

V is TRBV6-1 and J is TRBJ1-2; 10 positions agree with TRBD1. Germline lookup yields CDR1 MNHNS and CDR2 SASEGT. The ends lost 4 bases at V and 5 bases at J; junction bases unmatched: 4. The CDR3 is 14 amino acids. The CDR3 loop is CASSGTGGWYGYTF. In DNA form, the CDR3 reads TGTGCCAGCAGTGGGACAGGGGGTTGGTATGGCTACACCTTC.

V gene TRBV4-1 combines with J gene TRBJ1-2; D call uncertain. V dropped 3 bases and J dropped 4 bases, with 12 bases sitting between them. The CDR3 loop spans 14 amino acids. The V gene's germline CDR1 is MGHRA and CDR2 YSYEKL. The CDR3 protein is CASSQPTESYGYTF. CDR3 coding DNA: TGCGCCAGCAGCCAGCCCACAGAGTCCTATGGCTACACCTTC.

The chain joins TRBV7-6 to TRBJ2-5, with TRBD1 as a possible D gene (6 bases). This CDR3 region has 15 residues. The germline CDR1 and CDR2 sequences are SGHVS and FNYEAQ. Trimming took 5 bases from V and 2 from J, leaving 15 bases between them. CDR3 sequence (DNA): TGTGCCAGCAGCCTCGGGCCTACAGGGCAAGAGACCCAGTACTTC. It codes for CASSLGPTGQETQYF. Looking up the rest from reference TRBV7-6 and TRBJ2-5 gives the full variable domain: GAGVSQSPRYKVTKRGQDVALRCDPISGHVSLYWYRQALGQGPEFLTYFNYEAQQDKSGLPNDRFSAERPEGSISTLTIQRTEQRDSAMYRCASSLGPTGQETQYFGPGTRLLVL.

The chain links TRBV28 to TRBJ2-1; 9 bases fit TRBD2. Trimming removed 8 bases from V and 7 bases from J; junction bases left unmatched: 12. CDR3 length: 15 residues. The germline CDR1 and CDR2 sequences are MDHEN and SYDVKM. CDR3 sequence (DNA): TGTGCCAGCGCCCCCCCCAGCGGGAGGAATAATGAGCAGTTCTTC. Translated: CASAPPSGRNNEQFF.

The rearrangement uses TRBV29-1 and TRBJ1-5; D ambiguous. Germline loops: CDR1 SQVTM, CDR2 ANQGSEA. This CDR3 has 13 residues. V was cut by 4 bases and J by 7 bases, with 14 bases left in between. CDR3 loop: CSVVAIRGQPQHF. CDR3 DNA: TGCAGCGTTGTAGCCATTCGAGGGCAGCCCCAGCATTTT.

The genes are TRBV6-6 and TRBJ1-3; TRBD1 is a possible D gene (6 bases). This CDR3 region has 15 residues. Trimming cost V 7 bases and J 2 bases, with 15 bases left between them. Germline CDR1 is MNHNY and CDR2 is SVGAGI (reference sequence). The CDR3 spells CASTTGLPTGNTIYF. For the CDR3, the DNA is TGTGCCAGCACAACAGGGCTTCCTACTGGAAACACCATATATTTT.

V and J are TRBV2 and TRBJ1-5, with no clear D. Germline V lookup: CDR1 SNHLY, CDR2 FYNNEI. V shed 8 bases and J shed 1 base, with 6 bases lying between them. The CDR3 spans 12 residues. In DNA form, the CDR3 reads TGTGCCAGCGGCAACAGCAATCAGCCCCAGCATTTT. Its protein product is CASGNSNQPQHF. Full variable domain (outside the CDR3, taken from reference TRBV2 and TRBJ1-5): EPEVTQTPSHQVTQMGQEVILRCVPISNHLYFYWYRQILGQKVEFLVSFYNNEISEKSEIFDDQFSVERPDGSNFTLKIRSTKLEDSAMYFCASGNSNQPQHFGDGTRLSIL.

The chain combines TRBV6-6 with TRBJ2-2; 7 nucleotides match TRBD1. This CDR3 region has 14 residues. The germline V gene encodes CDR1 MNHNY and CDR2 SVGAGI (reference sequence). V gave up 10 bases and J gave up 0 bases; unmatched junction bases: 5. The CDR3 region is CATRQGTNTGELFF. In DNA form, the CDR3 reads TGTGCCACCCGACAGGGAACGAACACCGGGGAGCTGTTTTTT.

The V call is TRBV15, the J call TRBJ2-5, with 7 bases matching TRBD2. V lost 0 bases and J lost 5; bases outside the gene matches: 6. Germline assignment: CDR1 LNHNV and CDR2 YYDKDF (reference sequence). This CDR3 spans 15 amino acids. The CDR3 region is CATSRDRLAEETQYF. The CDR3 DNA sequence: TGTGCCACCAGCAGAGATCGACTAGCAGAGGAGACCCAGTACTTC.

The J gene is TRBJ1-5, the V gene TRBV19; 8 bases are shared with TRBD1. J lost 1 base, V lost 9 bases, and 8 bases had no gene match. The CDR3 contains 15 residues. Looked up from germline, CDR1 is LNHDA and CDR2 is SQIVND (reference sequence). CDR3 coding DNA: TGTGCCAGCCGAGACAGGGGCAAGAGCAATCAGCCCCAGCATTTT. Protein: CASRDRGKSNQPQHF. Full variable domain (missing parts from reference TRBV19 and TRBJ1-5): DGGITQSPKYLFRKEGQNVTLSCEQNLNHDAMYWYRQDPGQGLRLIYYSQIVNDFQKGDIAEGYSVSREKKESFPLTVTSAQKNPTAFYLCASRDRGKSNQPQHFGDGTRLSIL.

V gene TRBV28 combines with J gene TRBJ2-1; D unclear. This CDR3 comprises 12 residues. Germline-derived CDR1 and CDR2 are MDHEN and SYDVKM. The V and J ends lost 4 bases and 10 bases respectively, with 11 bases between them. CDR3 loop: CASSSPSREQFF. CDR3 sequence (DNA): TGTGCCAGCAGTTCCCCTTCGAGGGAGCAGTTCTTC. The full variable domain, in which reference TRBV28 and TRBJ2-1 provide the parts outside the CDR3, is DVKVTQSSRYLVKRTGEKVFLECVQDMDHENMFWYRQDPGLGLRLIYFSYDVKMKEKGDIPEGYSVSREKKERFSLILESASTNQTSMYLCASSSPSREQFFGPGTRLTVL.

The count of this clone is one. The chain recombines TRBV6-5 with TRBJ1-1; tentative D call: TRBD1 (5 bases). This CDR3 has 14 amino acids. Between the trimmed V and J ends, which lost 5 bases and 7 bases, there was a span of 17 bases. Per the germline V gene, CDR1 is MNHEY and CDR2 is SVGAGI. CDR3 amino acids: CASSDRQLPDEAFF. Written as DNA, the CDR3 is TGTGCCAGCAGTGACAGACAGCTCCCGGATGAAGCTTTCTTT.

The chain links TRBV5-1 to TRBJ2-3; 8 bases match TRBD1. J lost 6 bases, V lost 0 bases, and 9 bases had no gene match. CDR3 size: 16 residues. The germline V gene encodes CDR1 SGHRS and CDR2 YFSETQ. Here the CDR3 reads CASSLEGRGRRDTQYF. For the CDR3, the DNA is TGCGCCAGCAGCTTGGAGGGCAGGGGGCGCAGGGATACGCAGTATTTT.

This chain connects TRBV11-1 to TRBJ2-2; the match to TRBD2 covers 7 bases. V shed 5 bases, J shed 0 bases, and the junction held 6 bases outside the gene matches. Per the germline V gene, CDR1 is SGHAT and CDR2 is FQDESV (reference sequence). The length of the CDR3 is 16 residues. CDR3 region: CASSRIGGSNTGELFF. For the CDR3, the DNA is TGTGCCAGCAGCCGCATCGGGGGGTCGAACACCGGGGAGCTGTTTTTT.

The chain has TRBV6-1 and TRBJ1-2; TRBD1 matches 7 bases. The CDR3 totals 13 residues. Germline loops: CDR1 MNHNS, CDR2 SASEGT. The V segment lost 6 bases and the J segment 2 bases; nucleotides outside the gene matches: 3. CDR3 sequence: CASRETGNYGYTF. In DNA form, the CDR3 reads TGTGCCAGCAGAGAGACAGGGAACTATGGCTACACCTTC.

The chain links TRBV6-5 to TRBJ1-6; possibly TRBD1 for D (5 bases). CDR3 size: 15 residues. V was cut by 5 bases and J by 11 bases, with 19 bases left in between. The germline V gene encodes CDR1 MNHEY and CDR2 SVGAGI. CDR3 nucleotides: TGTGCCAGCAGTCCTCGGGGGTCCGACCCCCCACCCCTCCACTTT. Protein: CASSPRGSDPPPLHF.

The CDR3 sequence is CAWSHVQRATGELFF. The CDR3 DNA follows: TGTGCCTGGAGTCATGTCCAGCGGGCCACCGGGGAGCTGTTTTTT. The chain is built from TRBV30 and TRBJ2-2; perhaps TRBD2 as D (6 bases). The CDR3 runs 15 residues. CDR1 GTSNPN and CDR2 SVGIG come from the germline V gene (reference sequence). Trimming removed 2 bases from V and 4 bases from J, with 14 bases in between.

In this sample, this clone turned up once. This chain uses TRBV5-5 with TRBJ2-7; 8 bases are shared with TRBD2. CDR1 and CDR2 (germline): SGHKS, YYEKEE (reference sequence). V was pared by 0 bases and J by 4 bases, with 6 bases of the junction left unmatched. This CDR3 is built from 15 residues. CDR3 nucleotide sequence: TGTGCCAGCAGCTTGGCGGGACTAGATCAATACGAGCAGTACTTC. It specifies CASSLAGLDQYEQYF.

This rearrangement joins TRBV5-5 to TRBJ2-7, with TRBD2 matching 7 bases. V trimming: 0 bases; J trimming: 0 bases; junction bases outside the gene matches: 9. The CDR3 has 17 residues. From germline, CDR1 is SGHKS and CDR2 YYEKEE (reference sequence). CDR3 residues: CASSLAYRASGSYEQYF. The DNA for the CDR3 is TGTGCCAGCAGCTTGGCCTACCGCGCTAGCGGCTCCTACGAGCAGTACTTC.